This TCR beta chain is drawn from a study of monozygotic twins with inflammatory bowel disease. Study observations and caveats: Variability may have been added to patient repertoires by differing immunosuppressive treatments.

Reanalyzing the 5' RACE reads, TCRdb keeps one entry per CDR3 protein, without DNA. With 200,000 to 250,000 distinct CDR3 sequences in the sample, the ten largest clones hold 1.5% to 2%. About this clonotype itself: Its antigen is unidentified.

The V gene's germline CDR1 is SGHTA and CDR2 FQGNSA. CDR3 size: 13 residues. This clonotype originated in a human donor with ulcerative colitis or Crohn's disease, or a healthy co-twin of an affected twin (not recorded which). Sequenced: blood. This chain connects TRBV7-2 to TRBJ2-1; TCRdb names TRBD1, which stays unverified in the absence of DNA. CDR3 sequence reads: CASSPRSQGEQFF.